What follows are 25 T cell receptor beta chains derived from one specimen sequenced in a study of blood T cell repertoires in COVID-19. Produced via immunoSEQ multiplex PCR; TCRdb's table is partial and in-frame only. This table has hundreds of thousands of clones, around 90% appearing once. The sequencing input was peripheral blood. The receptor source for this set is a man aged 18 to 30 with active or convalescent COVID-19.

V usage is TRBV5-1 and J usage is TRBJ2-4, with 8 positions matching TRBD1. From germline, CDR1 is SGHRS and CDR2 YFSETQ. The CDR3 totals 16 residues. After removal of 0 bases from V and 9 bases from J, the junction contained 11 bases not matched to a gene. CDR3 nucleotide sequence: TGCGCCAGCAGCTTGGGGACAGGGAAAGGGGAATCCATTCAGTACTTC. Translated, it gives CASSLGTGKGESIQYF.

The chain joins TRBV7-9 to TRBJ2-5; 8 bases fit TRBD1. J lost 5 bases, V lost 1 base, and 9 bases had no gene match. The CDR3 extends over 16 amino acids. Per germline, CDR1 SEHNR and CDR2 FQNEAQ (reference sequence). CDR3 nucleotide sequence: TGTGCCAGCAGCTTAGAAGACAGGACAGGGTCGGAGACCCAGTACTTC. This sequence encodes CASSLEDRTGSETQYF.

About this clone itself: Other DNA sequences of this sample code for an identical CDR3. The chain carries TRBV3-1 (or the pseudogene TRBV3-2) and TRBJ2-7, with D possibly matching TRBD1 (7 bases). V gave up 4 bases and J gave up 1 base, with 14 bases separating them. The germline CDR1 and CDR2 sequences are LGHDT and YNNKEL (reference sequence). The CDR3 runs to 15 residues. The CDR3 coding sequence is TGTGCCAGCAGCCCTGGGGGGACAGCATCCTACGAGCAGTACTTC. Amino acids: CASSPGGTASYEQYF.

J is TRBJ1-1 and V is TRBV27; D not certain. CDR1 is MNHEY, CDR2 SMNVEV, per germline (reference sequence). CDR3 size: 15 residues. V was pared by 2 bases and J by 6 bases, with 16 bases between. CDR3 residues: CASSLRGLNNPEAFF. The CDR3 DNA follows: TGTGCCAGCAGTTTACGGGGATTGAACAATCCTGAAGCTTTCTTT.

This chain connects TRBV5-6 to TRBJ1-5; 8 bases agree with TRBD1. This CDR3 region has 12 residues. V gave up 4 bases and J gave up 10 bases; unmatched junction bases: 4. Germline lookup yields CDR1 SGHDT and CDR2 YYEEEE. This CDR3 reads CASSHGQGPQHF. The CDR3 DNA sequence: TGTGCCAGCAGCCATGGACAGGGTCCCCAGCATTTT.

The chain uses TRBV7-9 and TRBJ2-7, with D tentatively TRBD1 (6 bases). Looked up from germline, CDR1 is SEHNR and CDR2 is FQNEAQ (reference sequence). This CDR3 region has 15 residues. V was cut by 5 bases and J by 0 bases, with 14 bases left in between. CDR3 protein: CASSPLRGSSYEQYF. DNA of the CDR3: TGTGCCAGCAGCCCGCTCAGGGGAAGCTCCTACGAGCAGTACTTC.

The chain has TRBV6-6 and TRBJ2-7; D is possibly TRBD1 (6 bases). The ends were cut back, 6 bases at V and 3 bases at J, with 15 bases in the middle. Germline V gene lookup returns CDR1 MNHNY and CDR2 SVGAGI (reference sequence). The CDR3 covers 14 residues. Written as DNA, the CDR3 is TGTGCCAGCAGCCCAACCCACAGGGACTACGAGCAGTACTTC. Translating it yields CASSPTHRDYEQYF.

V gene TRBV5-1 combines with J gene TRBJ1-4, with D possibly matching TRBD1 (6 bases). The CDR3 is made up of 15 amino acids. Germline CDR1 and CDR2: SGHRS and YFSETQ. Trimming shortened V by 0 bases and J by 4 bases, and 10 bases separated the two germline ends. The CDR3 DNA reads as TGCGCCAGCAGCTTGGGAGGACAGCTTAATGAAAAACTGTTTTTT. Amino acid sequence: CASSLGGQLNEKLFF.

Comment on this clone: At the DNA level, this CDR3 is encoded by other sequences in the same sample as well. The J gene is TRBJ2-3, the V gene TRBV5-1, with 11 nucleotides matching TRBD1. Germline CDR1 and CDR2: SGHRS and YFSETQ. The CDR3 extends over 15 amino acids. Germline trimming cut 2 bases from V and 6 bases from J; bases unmatched to any gene: 5. The CDR3 sequence: CASSLGQGARDTQYF. The CDR3, as DNA: TGCGCCAGCAGCTTAGGACAGGGGGCGCGGGATACGCAGTATTTT. The full variable domain, completed using reference TRBV5-1 and TRBJ2-3, is KAGVTQTPRYLIKTRGQQVTLSCSPISGHRSVSWYQQTPGQGLQFLFEYFSETQRNKGNFPGRFSGRQFSNSRSEMNVSTLELGDSALYLCASSLGQGARDTQYFGPGTRLTVL.

CDR3 in amino acids: CASSSQGTNTGELFF. The CDR3 DNA is TGCGCCAGCAGCTCACAGGGCACGAACACCGGGGAGCTGTTTTTT. This chain connects TRBV5-1 to TRBJ2-2, with D perhaps matching TRBD1 (6 bases). The CDR3 totals 15 residues. The V end lost 3 bases, the J end lost 0 bases, and 9 bases lay between the germline ends. The germline V gene has CDR1 SGHRS and CDR2 YFSETQ.

The V gene is TRBV7-2, the J gene TRBJ2-1; D is unclear. The CDR3 is 13 amino acids. The ends were cut back, 4 bases at V and 8 bases at J, with 12 bases in the middle. The germline V gene has CDR1 SGHTA and CDR2 FQGNSA. The CDR3 sequence is CASSSLVVHEQFF. CDR3 in DNA: TGTGCCAGCAGCTCCTTAGTGGTCCATGAGCAGTTCTTC.

V gene TRBV18 combines with J gene TRBJ1-5; 10 bases agree with TRBD1. CDR1 is KGHSH and CDR2 is LQKENI in the germline V gene. V lost 0 bases and J lost 7; bases outside the gene matches: 6. CDR3 length equals 16 residues. CDR3 in DNA: TGTGCCAGCTCACCACCTATCGGGACAGGGGAGCAGCCCCAGCATTTT. Amino acids: CASSPPIGTGEQPQHF.

The V gene is TRBV4-1, the J gene TRBJ1-2, with TRBD1 matching over 9 bases. Germline CDR1 is MGHRA and CDR2 is YSYEKL. V gave up 0 bases and J gave up 11 bases; unmatched junction bases: 10. This CDR3 spans 15 amino acids. CDR3 in amino acids: CASSQDRMGQGGYTF. The DNA for the CDR3 is TGCGCCAGCAGCCAAGATCGAATGGGACAGGGAGGGTACACCTTC.

V gene TRBV6-5 combines with J gene TRBJ2-5, with D possibly matching TRBD2 (6 bases). There are 13 residues in the CDR3. Per germline, CDR1 MNHEY and CDR2 SVGAGI. V was pared by 7 bases and J by 5 bases, with 14 bases between. CDR3 amino acids: CASKPGVGETQYF. The CDR3 bases are TGTGCCAGCAAACCGGGGGTGGGGGAGACCCAGTACTTC.

This rearrangement joins TRBV6-2 or TRBV6-3 to TRBJ1-5; D gene uncertain. CDR1 is MNHEY and CDR2 is SVGEGT in the germline V gene. The V end lost 2 bases, the J end lost 7 bases, and 15 bases lay between the germline ends. CDR3 length: 15 residues. CDR3 bases: TGTGCCAGCAGTTACGTTGGGGAGGGAGAACAGCCCCAGCATTTT. The encoded protein is CASSYVGEGEQPQHF.

The chain carries TRBV5-1 and TRBJ2-2, with D possibly being TRBD2 (6 bases). Looked up from germline, CDR1 is SGHRS and CDR2 is YFSETQ. The CDR3 extends over 14 amino acids. Trimming took 0 bases from V and 6 from J, leaving 9 bases between them. CDR3 DNA: TGCGCCAGCAGCTTGGCCTGGGGGGCCGGGGAGCTGTTTTTT. It yields the protein CASSLAWGAGELFF.

This rearrangement joins TRBV5-3 to TRBJ2-3; TRBD2 aligns across 7 bases. TRBV5-3 counts as an open reading frame of uncertain function. With V trimmed by 7 bases and J by 5 bases, 13 bases remained unmatched. The CDR3 is 15 amino acids. The CDR3 DNA sequence: TGTGCCAGATACCCAGGACTTTCGGGAGGAGATACGCAGTATTTT. Translated: CARYPGLSGGDTQYF.

The V call is TRBV6-6, the J call TRBJ1-1; 7 bases align to TRBD1. The V and J ends lost 5 bases and 2 bases, in that order; junction bases with no gene match: 11. CDR3 size: 16 residues. The V gene's germline CDR1 is MNHNY and CDR2 SVGAGI (reference sequence). The CDR3 spells CASSPKATGVNTEAFF. In DNA, the CDR3 is TGTGCCAGCAGTCCAAAGGCAACAGGGGTTAACACTGAAGCTTTCTTT.

The V call is TRBV11-3, the J call TRBJ2-7, with D possibly TRBD1 on 6 matching bases. Germline V lookup: CDR1 SGHNT, CDR2 YENEEA. The CDR3 runs 13 residues. V dropped 1 base and J dropped 2 bases, with 6 bases sitting between them. The CDR3 nucleotides read TGTGCCAGCAGCTTAGGGACAGCCTACGAGCAGTACTTC. This sequence encodes CASSLGTAYEQYF.

The rearrangement links TRBV3-1 (or the pseudogene TRBV3-2) to TRBJ2-1; 11 positions agree with TRBD2. The CDR3 contains 16 residues. Germline V lookup: CDR1 LGHDT, CDR2 YNNKEL (reference sequence). The trim removed 1 base at V and 4 bases at J, leaving 3 bases unmatched. The CDR3 DNA is TGTGCCAGCAGCCAAGGCTCTAGCGGGGGGTACAATGAGCAGTTCTTC. This translates into CASSQGSSGGYNEQFF.

V gene TRBV6-5 combines with J gene TRBJ2-7; TRBD2 aligns across 11 bases. CDR1 is MNHEY and CDR2 is SVGAGI in the germline V gene. The trim removed 6 bases at V and 4 bases at J, leaving 8 bases unmatched. The CDR3 consists of 15 residues. CDR3 sequence (DNA): TGTGCCAGCAGCCCGCGACTAGCGGGGATTTACGAGCAGTACTTC. This translates into CASSPRLAGIYEQYF.

V is TRBV6-5 and J is TRBJ1-4, with D unresolved. The CDR3 sequence is 15 residues long. V was pared by 6 bases and J by 8 bases, with 19 bases between. CDR1 is MNHEY, CDR2 SVGAGI, per germline. CDR3 in amino acids: CASRYTTEVREKLFF. CDR3 coding DNA: TGTGCCAGCAGATACACTACTGAGGTTAGGGAAAAACTGTTTTTT.

A word on this clone: A much larger clone lies one base from this, so it may be a read error. Other DNA sequences from this sample encode an identical CDR3 as well. The chain couples TRBV9 to TRBJ2-3; 9 bases map to TRBD2. This CDR3 comprises 14 residues. J was trimmed by 1 base and V by 4 bases; bases with no gene match: 1. Germline loops: CDR1 SGDLS, CDR2 YYNGEE. CDR3 sequence (DNA): TGTGCCAGCAGCCCTAGCGGGGGCACAGATACGCAGTATTTT. Translated: CASSPSGGTDTQYF.

V and J are TRBV19 and TRBJ1-5, with D uncertain. Trimming cost V 3 bases and J 0 bases, with 9 bases left between them. The germline gives CDR1 LNHDA, CDR2 SQIVND (reference sequence). CDR3 length: 15 residues. The chain's CDR3 is CASSIVYYSNQPQHF. Here the CDR3 DNA reads TGTGCCAGTAGTATCGTCTATTATAGCAATCAGCCCCAGCATTTT.

This clone was counted between two and nine times. The CDR3 DNA reads TGCGCCAGCAGCTTGACACAGGGGCATGAAAAACTGTTTTTT. Amino acid sequence: CASSLTQGHEKLFF. The chain has TRBV5-1 and TRBJ1-4; 7 nucleotides line up with TRBD1. The CDR3 spans 14 residues. The ends lost 1 base at V and 6 bases at J; junction bases unmatched: 3. Germline assignment: CDR1 SGHRS and CDR2 YFSETQ.